These 20 T cell receptor beta chains were all obtained from the same sample, sequenced in a study of beta chain features in type 1 diabetes. All of the isolated RNA was reverse transcribed, so expressed TCRB transcripts were sequenced. Here immunoSEQ multiplex PCR was the method, and the copy in TCRdb shows in-frame clones only, minus some. In the table there are 300,000 to 400,000 clones, roughly 12% of which are singletons. Sequences were obtained from naive CD4+ T cells from blood. All receptors come from a man between 18 and 29 years old in good health.

In its sample, this clone was seen a few times. The rearrangement joins TRBV30 to TRBJ2-1, with D maybe TRBD2 (5 bases). V shed 3 bases and J shed 8 bases, with 20 bases lying between them. From germline, CDR1 is GTSNPN and CDR2 SVGIG (reference sequence). The CDR3 extends over 15 amino acids. The CDR3 DNA is TGTGCCTGGAGCTACTCCGGTCGGAGGTTAGATGAGCAGTTCTTC. It is translated as CAWSYSGRRLDEQFF.

This clone came up a few times. This chain uses TRBV5-1 with TRBJ2-1; TRBD2 matches at 14 bases. The CDR3 extends over 19 amino acids. V dropped 4 bases and J dropped 2; count of bases not matched to a gene: 11. Germline V CDR1 and CDR2: SGHRS, YFSETQ. The CDR3 spells CASSRNSGTSGSPYNEQFF. CDR3 sequence (DNA): TGCGCCAGCAGCAGAAATTCCGGGACTAGCGGGAGTCCCTACAATGAGCAGTTCTTC.

The V and J genes are TRBV5-1 and TRBJ2-3; 9 bases match TRBD1. Unmatched junction bases numbered 4, after V lost 4 bases and J lost 4 bases. The CDR3 is 14 residues long. The germline gives CDR1 SGHRS, CDR2 YFSETQ. In DNA form, the CDR3 reads TGCGCCAGCAGCACGGACAGGGGCTCAGATACGCAGTATTTT. Protein sequence: CASSTDRGSDTQYF. The whole variable domain, remainder taken from reference TRBV5-1 and TRBJ2-3, is KAGVTQTPRYLIKTRGQQVTLSCSPISGHRSVSWYQQTPGQGLQFLFEYFSETQRNKGNFPGRFSGRQFSNSRSEMNVSTLELGDSALYLCASSTDRGSDTQYFGPGTRLTVL.

This clone was counted only a few times. This chain connects TRBV7-8 to TRBJ1-2; 7 positions match TRBD1. Germline V gene lookup returns CDR1 SGHVS and CDR2 FQNEAQ. The CDR3 is 14 amino acids. With V trimmed by 4 bases and J by 4 bases, 6 bases remained unmatched. DNA for the CDR3: TGTGCCAGCAGCTCCGCGGGGACAGCCTATGGCTACACCTTC. Encoded protein: CASSSAGTAYGYTF. Full variable domain (missing parts from reference TRBV7-8 and TRBJ1-2): GAGVSQSPRYKVAKRGQDVALRCDPISGHVSLFWYQQALGQGPEFLTYFQNEAQLDKSGLPSDRFFAERPEGSVSTLKIQRTQQEDSAVYLCASSSAGTAYGYTFGSGTRLTVV.

This clone was picked up a small number of times. This chain connects TRBV19 to TRBJ1-5, with 7 bases that match TRBD1. There are 16 residues in the CDR3. Looked up from germline, CDR1 is LNHDA and CDR2 is SQIVND (reference sequence). V shed 1 base, J shed 4 bases, and the junction held 7 bases outside the gene matches. CDR3 region: CASSIAPRDRNQPQHF. CDR3 nucleotides: TGTGCCAGTAGTATAGCCCCCAGGGACAGAAATCAGCCCCAGCATTTT.

There are a few counts of this clone. The rearrangement links TRBV5-6 to TRBJ1-2; D unresolved. The CDR3 is 13 residues long. The V gene lost 2 bases and the J gene lost 2 bases, with 7 bases spanning the gap. CDR1 is SGHDT, CDR2 YYEEEE, per germline. The DNA of the CDR3 is TGTGCCAGCAGCTTAGCCCGAAACTATGGCTACACCTTC. Translation gives CASSLARNYGYTF.

This sequence joins TRBV5-1 and TRBJ2-7; 12 bases align to TRBD1. This CDR3 has 14 amino acids. J gave up 6 bases and V 6 bases, and 7 bases lay outside the gene matches. The germline gives CDR1 SGHRS, CDR2 YFSETQ. The CDR3 DNA sequence: TGCGCCAGCAAACCGGGACAGGGGGCCGGCGAGCAGTACTTC. The encoded protein is CASKPGQGAGEQYF.

The rearrangement joins TRBV5-4 to TRBJ2-1; the match to TRBD2 covers 7 bases. The CDR3 spans 14 residues. The V gene's germline CDR1 is SGHNT and CDR2 YYREEE (reference sequence). The ends lost 3 bases at V and 8 bases at J; junction bases unmatched: 8. This CDR3 is CASSSGPRGDEQFF. The CDR3 coding sequence is TGTGCCAGCAGCTCCGGGCCTCGGGGGGATGAGCAGTTCTTC.

This clone was seen more than once but under ten times. The rearrangement uses TRBV4-3 and TRBJ2-1; 9 bases match TRBD1. The CDR3 sequence is 15 residues long. V lost 1 base, J lost 4 bases, and 2 bases stayed unmatched. Looked up from germline, CDR1 is LGHNA and CDR2 is YSLEER. The CDR3 DNA follows: TGCGCCAGCAGCCAAGCCGGGACAGGGTACAATGAGCAGTTCTTC. Amino acid sequence: CASSQAGTGYNEQFF.

This chain joins TRBV7-8 and TRBJ2-1; perhaps TRBD1 as D (6 bases). In germline, CDR1 is SGHVS, CDR2 FQNEAQ. V gave up 3 bases and J gave up 6 bases, with 9 bases separating them. CDR3 length: 13 amino acids. This CDR3 reads CASSLGTINEQFF. CDR3 coding DNA: TGTGCCAGCAGCTTGGGGACAATCAATGAGCAGTTCTTC.

This clone has ten or more counts. The rearrangement joins TRBV30 to TRBJ2-1, with D perhaps matching TRBD1 (6 bases). CDR1 is GTSNPN and CDR2 is SVGIG in the germline V gene (reference sequence). With 5 bases removed from V and 6 bases from J, the gap between germline ends came to 8 bases. The CDR3 contains 11 residues. For the CDR3, the DNA is TGTGCCTGGGGACAGTTCAATGAGCAGTTCTTC. Translation gives CAWGQFNEQFF.

V usage is TRBV27 and J usage is TRBJ2-5, with 12 bases fitting TRBD2. The CDR3 sequence is 16 residues long. With V trimmed by 0 bases and J by 4 bases, 3 bases remained unmatched. CDR1 and CDR2 from the germline V gene are MNHEY and SMNVEV (reference sequence). The CDR3 spells CASSLSTSGSPETQYF. DNA of the CDR3: TGTGCCAGCAGTTTATCGACTAGCGGGAGTCCAGAGACCCAGTACTTC.

The rearrangement uses TRBV30 and TRBJ2-5, with 14 bases aligning to TRBD2. Unmatched junction bases numbered 2, after V lost 3 bases and J lost 5 bases. The germline V gene encodes CDR1 GTSNPN and CDR2 SVGIG (reference sequence). This CDR3 region has 14 residues. The DNA for the CDR3 is TGTGCCTGGAGGGGACTAGCGGGAGTCGAGACCCAGTACTTC. It yields the protein CAWRGLAGVETQYF.

This chain joins TRBV9 and TRBJ1-1; TRBD1 matches at 7 bases. This CDR3 is 14 amino acids long. The junction had 2 bases not matched to a gene; V was cut back by 0 bases and J by 3 bases. In germline, CDR1 is SGDLS, CDR2 YYNGEE. CDR3 coding DNA: TGTGCCAGCAGCGTAGTGGGACAGCACACTGAAGCTTTCTTT. Protein: CASSVVGQHTEAFF.

This clone was observed at least ten times. CDR3 in amino acids: CASSQDGDYGYTF. Here the CDR3 DNA reads TGTGCCAGCAGCCAAGACGGGGACTATGGCTACACCTTC. The chain joins TRBV4-2 to TRBJ1-2; D gene unclear. The CDR3 sequence is 13 residues long. V dropped 0 bases and J dropped 3 bases, with 5 bases sitting between them. CDR1 and CDR2 (germline): LGHNA, YNFKEQ.

The J gene is TRBJ1-4, the V gene TRBV29-1; D unclear. Germline loops: CDR1 SQVTM, CDR2 ANQGSEA. The CDR3 loop spans 16 amino acids. V lost 0 bases and J lost 3, with 14 bases in between. This CDR3 is CSVEDSRDPANEKLFF. Written as DNA, the CDR3 is TGCAGCGTTGAAGATTCTCGGGATCCGGCTAATGAAAAACTGTTTTTT.

This clone was seen a handful of times. The genes are TRBV4-1 and TRBJ1-2; the D gene is possibly TRBD1 (6 bases). The V end lost 4 bases, the J end lost 2 bases, and 14 bases lay between the germline ends. The CDR3 contains 15 residues. Germline CDR1 is MGHRA and CDR2 is YSYEKL. Here the CDR3 DNA reads TGCGCCAGCAGCCGTGGGGGCCAGGGCAACTATGGCTACACCTTC. Its translation is CASSRGGQGNYGYTF.

The chain couples TRBV6-6 to TRBJ2-1; D is unresolved. The ends were cut back, 5 bases at V and 7 bases at J, with 6 bases in the middle. The length of the CDR3 is 11 residues. Germline CDR1 and CDR2: MNHNY and SVGAGI (reference sequence). The CDR3 loop reads CASSPHNEQFF. CDR3 bases: TGTGCCAGCAGTCCCCATAATGAGCAGTTCTTC.

About this clone: One junction end disagrees with the germline gene, perhaps due to a read error. This chain uses TRBV14 with TRBJ1-1, with D uncertain. The germline V gene encodes CDR1 SGHDN and CDR2 FVKESK. The CDR3 has 13 residues. CDR3 sequence (DNA): TGTGCCAGCAGCCAAGATCACATGCCTCAGCGGGACTTT. This gives the protein CASSQDHMPQRDF.

The rearrangement uses TRBV18 and TRBJ2-3, with 7 bases that match TRBD2. The CDR3 is made up of 14 amino acids. With V trimmed by 5 bases and J by 2 bases, 4 bases remained unmatched. CDR1 and CDR2 from the germline V gene are KGHSH and LQKENI. The CDR3, as DNA: TGTGCCAGCTCATCTAGCGGACTCACAGATACGCAGTATTTT. The encoded protein is CASSSSGLTDTQYF. Together with reference TRBV18 and TRBJ2-3, the CDR3 gives the full variable domain: NAGVMQNPRHLVRRRGQEARLRCSPMKGHSHVYWYRQLPEEGLKFMVYLQKENIIDESGMPKERFSAEFPKEGPSILRIQQVVRGDSAAYFCASSSSGLTDTQYFGPGTRLTVL.